These T cell receptor beta chains were read from a single sample in a study of cytomegalovirus exposure and HLA in healthy donors. Profiling relied on immunoSEQ multiplex PCR, and the TCRdb table lists in-frame clones only, not all of them. The sample consists of roughly 140,000 clones, 88% of them appearing once. Specimen: PBMCs. The origin of the receptors is a woman between 18 and 30 years old in good health and CMV-seropositive. The CDR3 runs from the conserved cysteine through the conserved F or W. The D gene is left open where the match is weak. Clone sizes are given selectively: once, few, many, or a class where the clone is expanded.

clone_size: NA
v_call: TRBV2
d_call: NA
j_call: TRBJ2-5
cdr3_length: 12
cdr3_aa: CASSHREETQYF
cdr3_nt: TGTGCCAGCAGCCATCGCGAAGAGACCCAGTACTTC

clone_size: NA
v_call: TRBV28
d_call: TRBD1
j_call: TRBJ1-2
cdr3_length: 16
cdr3_aa: CASSAFPARTGGYYTF
cdr3_nt: TGTGCCAGCAGTGCTTTCCCGGCCCGGACAGGGGGGTACTACACCTTC

clone_size: NA
v_call: TRBV4-2
d_call: TRBD2
j_call: TRBJ2-2
cdr3_length: 19
cdr3_aa: CASSQVGTSGSGDTGELFF
cdr3_nt: TGTGCCAGCAGCCAAGTCGGGACTAGCGGGAGTGGCGACACCGGGGAGCTGTTTTTT

clone_size: few
v_call: TRBV18
d_call: TRBD1
j_call: TRBJ1-5
cdr3_length: 14
cdr3_aa: CASSTGTGGQPQHF
cdr3_nt: TGTGCCAGCTCAACGGGGACAGGAGGTCAGCCCCAGCATTTT

clone_size: NA
v_call: TRBV30
d_call: NA
j_call: TRBJ1-1
cdr3_length: 12
cdr3_aa: CAWGQPNTEAFF
cdr3_nt: TGTGCCTGGGGACAGCCGAACACTGAAGCTTTCTTT

clone_size: NA
v_call: TRBV5-6
d_call: TRBD1
j_call: TRBJ1-4
cdr3_length: 14
cdr3_aa: CASSPDRVNEKLFF
cdr3_nt: TGTGCCAGCAGTCCCGACAGGGTTAATGAAAAACTGTTTTTT

clone_size: NA
v_call: TRBV7-6
d_call: TRBD1
j_call: TRBJ1-2
cdr3_length: 13
cdr3_aa: CASSRDSNYGYTF
cdr3_nt: TGTGCCAGCAGTCGGGACAGCAACTATGGCTACACCTTC

clone_size: NA
v_call: TRBV5-6
d_call: TRBD1
j_call: TRBJ1-1
cdr3_length: 15
cdr3_aa: CASSYRGSGNTEAFF
cdr3_nt: TGTGCCAGCAGCTACAGGGGGTCCGGGAACACTGAAGCTTTCTTT

clone_size: NA
v_call: TRBV15
d_call: NA
j_call: TRBJ1-1
cdr3_length: 15
cdr3_aa: CATSRGNRLNTEAFF
cdr3_nt: TGTGCCACCAGCAGAGGTAACAGGTTGAACACTGAAGCTTTCTTT

clone_size: NA
v_call: TRBV9
d_call: NA
j_call: TRBJ2-7
cdr3_length: 14
cdr3_aa: CASGGGTSSYEQYF
cdr3_nt: TGTGCCAGCGGTGGCGGGACCAGCTCCTACGAGCAGTACTTC

clone_size: NA
v_call: TRBV9
d_call: TRBD2
j_call: TRBJ2-1
cdr3_length: 15
cdr3_aa: CASSRIAGNNNEQFF
cdr3_nt: TGTGCCAGCAGCCGAATAGCGGGGAACAACAATGAGCAGTTCTTC

clone_size: NA
v_call: TRBV6-5
d_call: TRBD1
j_call: TRBJ2-7
cdr3_length: 15
cdr3_aa: CASSYLQTGPYEQYF
cdr3_nt: TGTGCCAGCAGTTACCTTCAGACAGGGCCCTACGAGCAGTACTTC

clone_size: once
v_call: TRBV27
d_call: TRBD2
j_call: TRBJ2-1
cdr3_length: 16
cdr3_aa: CASSLSLAVSYNEQFF
cdr3_nt: TGTGCCAGCAGTTTATCCCTAGCGGTCTCCTACAATGAGCAGTTCTTC

clone_size: NA
v_call: TRBV18
d_call: TRBD1
j_call: TRBJ2-5
cdr3_length: 16
cdr3_aa: CASSPMADRAQETQYF
cdr3_nt: TGTGCCAGCTCACCGATGGCGGACAGGGCCCAAGAGACCCAGTACTTC

clone_size: NA
v_call: TRBV7-9
d_call: TRBD1
j_call: TRBJ1-6
cdr3_length: 15
cdr3_aa: CASSYDRGFRSPLHF
cdr3_nt: TGTGCCAGCAGTTACGACAGGGGATTTCGTTCACCCCTCCACTTT

clone_size: NA
v_call: TRBV5-1
d_call: NA
j_call: TRBJ1-2
cdr3_length: 12
cdr3_aa: CASSLDRYGYTF
cdr3_nt: TGCGCCAGCAGCTTGGACCGGTATGGCTACACCTTC

clone_size: NA
v_call: TRBV7-2
d_call: NA
j_call: TRBJ2-5
cdr3_length: 13
cdr3_aa: CASSARVMETQYF
cdr3_nt: TGTGCCAGCAGCGCGAGGGTAATGGAGACCCAGTACTTC

clone_size: NA
v_call: TRBV30
d_call: NA
j_call: TRBJ2-2
cdr3_length: 14
cdr3_aa: CACQGWANTGELFF
cdr3_nt: TGTGCCTGCCAGGGGTGGGCAAACACCGGGGAGCTGTTTTTT

clone_size: NA
v_call: TRBV4-2
d_call: TRBD2
j_call: TRBJ2-2
cdr3_length: 17
cdr3_aa: CASSPELAGGYTGELFF
cdr3_nt: TGTGCCAGCAGCCCGGAACTAGCGGGGGGGTACACCGGGGAGCTGTTTTTT

clone_size: few
v_call: TRBV7-8
d_call: NA
j_call: TRBJ2-1
cdr3_length: 17
cdr3_aa: CASSLALLGRVADEQFF
cdr3_nt: TGTGCCAGCAGCTTAGCACTTCTGGGCAGGGTCGCGGATGAGCAGTTCTTC

clone_size: NA
v_call: TRBV5-6
d_call: NA
j_call: TRBJ1-5
cdr3_length: 12
cdr3_aa: CASSLAGGTQHF
cdr3_nt: TGTGCCAGCAGCTTGGCGGGGGGCACCCAGCATTTT

clone_size: NA
v_call: TRBV19
d_call: TRBD1
j_call: TRBJ2-2
cdr3_length: 16
cdr3_aa: CASIPSGTDNTGELFF
cdr3_nt: TGTGCCAGTATTCCCTCTGGGACAGACAACACCGGGGAGCTGTTTTTT

clone_size: NA
v_call: TRBV28
d_call: TRBD1
j_call: TRBJ2-7
cdr3_length: 14
cdr3_aa: CASSVRDRWYEQYF
cdr3_nt: TGTGCCAGCAGTGTTCGGGACAGGTGGTACGAGCAGTACTTC

clone_size: NA
v_call: TRBV13
d_call: NA
j_call: TRBJ1-6
cdr3_length: 13
cdr3_aa: CASSSHPNSPLHF
cdr3_nt: TGTGCCAGCAGCTCCCATCCTAATTCACCCCTCCACTTT

clone_size: NA
v_call: TRBV5-1
d_call: TRBD1
j_call: TRBJ1-5
cdr3_length: 16
cdr3_aa: CASSLDWTGGGQPQHF
cdr3_nt: TGCGCCAGCAGCTTGGATTGGACAGGGGGTGGTCAGCCCCAGCATTTT

clone_size: NA
v_call: TRBV28
d_call: TRBD1
j_call: TRBJ2-3
cdr3_length: 14
cdr3_aa: CASSLSQGADTQYF
cdr3_nt: TGTGCCAGCAGTTTATCCCAGGGGGCAGATACGCAGTATTTT

clone_size: NA
v_call: TRBV28
d_call: NA
j_call: TRBJ1-5
cdr3_length: 12
cdr3_aa: CASSLIYQPQHF
cdr3_nt: TGTGCCAGCAGTTTAATCTATCAGCCCCAGCATTTT

clone_size: NA
v_call: TRBV28
d_call: TRBD1
j_call: TRBJ2-5
cdr3_length: 16
cdr3_aa: CASSYPGQANPETQYF
cdr3_nt: TGTGCCAGCAGCTACCCGGGACAGGCGAACCCGGAGACCCAGTACTTC

clone_size: NA
v_call: TRBV10-3
d_call: NA
j_call: TRBJ2-5
cdr3_length: 14
cdr3_aa: CASRPGGREETQYF
cdr3_nt: TGTGCCTCCCGTCCCGGCGGCAGGGAAGAGACCCAGTACTTC

clone_size: once
v_call: TRBV10-3
d_call: TRBD1
j_call: TRBJ2-7
cdr3_length: 14
cdr3_aa: CAISAGQGAWEQYF
cdr3_nt: TGTGCCATCAGTGCTGGACAGGGGGCCTGGGAGCAGTACTTC

clone_size: NA
v_call: TRBV6-5
d_call: NA
j_call: TRBJ1-1
cdr3_length: 12
cdr3_aa: CASSYGQTEAFF
cdr3_nt: TGTGCCAGCAGTTACGGACAAACTGAAGCTTTCTTT

clone_size: NA
v_call: TRBV7-9
d_call: TRBD1
j_call: TRBJ2-7
cdr3_length: 15
cdr3_aa: CASSFGQGGSYEQYF
cdr3_nt: TGTGCCAGCAGCTTCGGACAGGGGGGATCCTACGAGCAGTACTTC

clone_size: few
v_call: TRBV6-4
d_call: TRBD2
j_call: TRBJ2-1
cdr3_length: 14
cdr3_aa: CASSDGTSGGEQFF
cdr3_nt: TGTGCCAGCAGTGACGGGACTAGCGGGGGGGAGCAGTTCTTC

clone_size: NA
v_call: TRBV6-6
d_call: NA
j_call: TRBJ1-4
cdr3_length: 14
cdr3_aa: CASSSWRANEKLFF
cdr3_nt: TGTGCCAGCAGTTCCTGGAGAGCTAATGAAAAACTGTTTTTT

clone_size: NA
v_call: TRBV6-6
d_call: TRBD1
j_call: TRBJ2-6
cdr3_length: 16
cdr3_aa: CASSGGQGVGANVLTF
cdr3_nt: TGTGCCAGCAGTGGAGGACAGGGGGTTGGGGCCAACGTCCTGACTTTC

clone_size: NA
v_call: TRBV4-3
d_call: NA
j_call: TRBJ2-3
cdr3_length: 15
cdr3_aa: CASSQEEVGTDTQYF
cdr3_nt: TGCGCCAGCAGCCAAGAAGAGGTCGGCACAGATACGCAGTATTTT

clone_size: NA
v_call: TRBV30
d_call: NA
j_call: TRBJ2-5
cdr3_length: 14
cdr3_aa: CAWSKAVGVGTQYF
cdr3_nt: TGTGCCTGGAGTAAAGCGGTGGGCGTGGGGACCCAGTACTTC

clone_size: NA
v_call: TRBV29-1
d_call: NA
j_call: TRBJ1-1
cdr3_length: 13
cdr3_aa: CSVVAWRETEAFF
cdr3_nt: TGCAGCGTTGTGGCGTGGAGGGAAACTGAAGCTTTCTTT

clone_size: NA
v_call: TRBV19
d_call: NA
j_call: TRBJ1-2
cdr3_length: 13
cdr3_aa: CASSIQTNYGYTF
cdr3_nt: TGTGCCAGTAGTATACAGACTAACTATGGCTACACCTTC

clone_size: few
v_call: TRBV5-6
d_call: NA
j_call: TRBJ1-2
cdr3_length: 14
cdr3_aa: CASSPKTAHYGYTF
cdr3_nt: TGTGCCAGCAGCCCGAAGACAGCTCACTATGGCTACACCTTC

clone_size: once
v_call: TRBV9
d_call: TRBD2
j_call: TRBJ2-5
cdr3_length: 17
cdr3_aa: CASSPLGLAGGRETQYF
cdr3_nt: TGTGCCAGCAGCCCCCTAGGACTAGCGGGAGGTAGAGAGACCCAGTACTTC

clone_size: NA
v_call: TRBV11-3
d_call: TRBD1
j_call: TRBJ2-2
cdr3_length: 15
cdr3_aa: CASRETGKGTGELFF
cdr3_nt: TGTGCCAGCAGAGAGACAGGGAAGGGGACCGGGGAGCTGTTTTTT

clone_size: NA
v_call: TRBV6-1
d_call: NA
j_call: TRBJ1-4
cdr3_length: 13
cdr3_aa: CASSARFNEKLFF
cdr3_nt: TGTGCCAGCAGCGCCCGGTTTAATGAAAAACTGTTTTTT

clone_size: few
v_call: TRBV10-2
d_call: NA
j_call: TRBJ2-7
cdr3_length: 16
cdr3_aa: CASSDAPWTVSYEQYF
cdr3_nt: TGCGCCAGCAGTGATGCCCCCTGGACAGTCTCCTACGAGCAGTACTTC

clone_size: NA
v_call: TRBV29-1
d_call: TRBD2
j_call: TRBJ2-3
cdr3_length: 13
cdr3_aa: CSAGLADTDTQYF
cdr3_nt: TGCAGCGCCGGACTAGCGGATACAGATACGCAGTATTTT

clone_size: NA
v_call: TRBV28
d_call: NA
j_call: TRBJ1-5
cdr3_length: 12
cdr3_aa: CASSSGYQPQHF
cdr3_nt: TGTGCCAGCAGTTCGGGTTATCAGCCCCAGCATTTT

clone_size: NA
v_call: TRBV5-5
d_call: NA
j_call: TRBJ2-1
cdr3_length: 14
cdr3_aa: CASSLMGAHNEQFF
cdr3_nt: TGTGCCAGCAGCTTGATGGGGGCGCACAATGAGCAGTTCTTC

clone_size: NA
v_call: TRBV6-6
d_call: TRBD2
j_call: TRBJ2-3
cdr3_length: 14
cdr3_aa: CASSERGGTDTQYF
cdr3_nt: TGTGCCAGCAGTGAGCGGGGGGGAACAGATACGCAGTATTTT

clone_size: NA
v_call: TRBV9
d_call: NA
j_call: TRBJ2-2
cdr3_length: 13
cdr3_aa: CASRLANTGELFF
cdr3_nt: TGTGCCAGCAGACTGGCGAACACCGGGGAGCTGTTTTTT

clone_size: NA
v_call: TRBV10-3
d_call: NA
j_call: TRBJ2-7
cdr3_length: 14
cdr3_aa: CAISPGTKAYEQYF
cdr3_nt: TGTGCCATCAGTCCCGGGACAAAGGCCTACGAGCAGTACTTC

clone_size: NA
v_call: TRBV5-1
d_call: TRBD2
j_call: TRBJ2-2
cdr3_length: 18
cdr3_aa: CASSLGTLREGWTGELFF
cdr3_nt: TGCGCCAGCAGCTTGGGCACCCTTAGGGAGGGTTGGACCGGGGAGCTGTTTTTT

clone_size: NA
v_call: TRBV4-3
d_call: NA
j_call: TRBJ2-3
cdr3_length: 15
cdr3_aa: CASSQDGGGTDTQYF
cdr3_nt: TGCGCCAGCAGCCAAGACGGCGGGGGCACAGATACGCAGTATTTT

clone_size: NA
v_call: TRBV19
d_call: NA
j_call: TRBJ2-5
cdr3_length: 17
cdr3_aa: CASSIAGGSWERRTQYF
cdr3_nt: TGTGCCAGTAGTATAGCTGGGGGCAGTTGGGAAAGACGGACCCAGTACTTC